This T cell receptor (beta chain) was identified in a study of Ad26.COV2.S vaccination and SARS-CoV-2 variants. About the research overall: Dosing was one shot or two shots 56 days apart.

General study findings and limits: CD8+ and CD4+ T cells specific for spike reportedly responded with substantial breadth after vaccination. Spike-specific TCR breadth was greater after Ad26.COV2.S than placebo.

Generated by immunoSEQ multiplex PCR, the TCRdb table keeps only in-frame clones and is missing some. The table shows around 340,000 clones, with 88% occurring only once. Comments on this clone: The antigen is undetermined.

The sample's treatment: around 19 received Ad26.COV2.S at low or high dose, single or two shots; roughly 5 received placebo; per-sample allocation not given. All samples were drawn on day 63, counting from the first vaccine or placebo injection. Adults aged 18-55 years in Boston included the donor. The sequence derives from a person aged 18-60 years who received the Ad26.COV2.S COVID-19 vaccine or a placebo. The sequences come from peripheral blood, collected in a trial of Ad26.COV2.S vaccine versus placebo.

CDR3 DNA sequence: TGTGCCAGCGGACCGGGACAGTACGAGCAGTACTTC. This codes for CASGPGQYEQYF. V is TRBV7-3 and J is TRBJ2-7; 7 bases are shared with TRBD1. The germline V gene has CDR1 SGHTA and CDR2 FQGTGA. V was pared by 8 bases and J by 4 bases, with 5 bases of the junction left unmatched. This CDR3 comprises 12 residues.